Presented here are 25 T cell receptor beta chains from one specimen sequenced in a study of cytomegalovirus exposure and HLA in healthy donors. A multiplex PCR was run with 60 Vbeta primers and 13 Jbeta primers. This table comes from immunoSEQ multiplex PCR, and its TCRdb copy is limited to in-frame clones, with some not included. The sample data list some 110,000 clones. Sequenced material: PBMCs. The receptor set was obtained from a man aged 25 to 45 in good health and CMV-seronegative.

The CDR3 reads CSVGSAGGNYGYTF. CDR3 nucleotide sequence: TGCAGCGTTGGGTCAGCCGGGGGTAACTATGGCTACACCTTC. V is TRBV29-1 and J is TRBJ1-2, with D possibly TRBD1 on 5 matching bases. V lost 4 bases and J lost 1, with 13 bases in between. Germline CDR1 and CDR2: SQVTM and ANQGSEA. The CDR3 totals 14 residues. The full variable domain, its missing parts supplied by reference TRBV29-1 and TRBJ1-2, is SAVISQKPSRDICQRGTSLTIQCQVDSQVTMMFWYRQQPGQSLTLIATANQGSEATYESGFVIDKFPISRPNLTFSTLTVSNMSPEDSSIYLCSVGSAGGNYGYTFGSGTRLTVV.

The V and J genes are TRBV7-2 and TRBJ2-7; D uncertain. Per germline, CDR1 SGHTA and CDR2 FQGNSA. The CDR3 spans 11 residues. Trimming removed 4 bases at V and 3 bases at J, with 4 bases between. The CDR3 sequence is CASSSLYEQYF. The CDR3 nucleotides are TGTGCCAGCAGCTCTCTCTACGAGCAGTACTTC.

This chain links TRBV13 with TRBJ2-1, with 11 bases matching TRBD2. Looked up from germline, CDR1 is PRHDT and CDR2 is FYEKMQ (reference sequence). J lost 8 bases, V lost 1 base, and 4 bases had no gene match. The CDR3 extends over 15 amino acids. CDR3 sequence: CASSLVAGGQDEQFF. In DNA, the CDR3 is TGTGCCAGCAGCTTAGTAGCGGGGGGGCAGGATGAGCAGTTCTTC.

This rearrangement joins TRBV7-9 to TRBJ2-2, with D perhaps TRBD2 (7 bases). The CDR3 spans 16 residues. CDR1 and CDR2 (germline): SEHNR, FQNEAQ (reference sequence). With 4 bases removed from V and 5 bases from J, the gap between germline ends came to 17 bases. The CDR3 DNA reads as TGTGCCAGCAGCTCCTCGGGGGGCTTAGGGACCGGGGAGCTGTTTTTT. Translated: CASSSSGGLGTGELFF.

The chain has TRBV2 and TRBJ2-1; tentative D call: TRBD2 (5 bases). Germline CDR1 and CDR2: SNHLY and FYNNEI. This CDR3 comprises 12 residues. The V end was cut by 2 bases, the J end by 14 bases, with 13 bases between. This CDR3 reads CASSEQERFEFF. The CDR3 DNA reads TGTGCCAGCAGTGAACAAGAGCGGTTTGAGTTCTTC.

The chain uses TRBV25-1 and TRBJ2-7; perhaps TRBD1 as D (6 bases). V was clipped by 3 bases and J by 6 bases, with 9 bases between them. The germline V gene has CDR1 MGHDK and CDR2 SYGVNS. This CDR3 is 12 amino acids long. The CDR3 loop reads CASSDRGREQYF. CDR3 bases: TGTGCCAGCAGTGACAGGGGTCGCGAGCAGTACTTC.

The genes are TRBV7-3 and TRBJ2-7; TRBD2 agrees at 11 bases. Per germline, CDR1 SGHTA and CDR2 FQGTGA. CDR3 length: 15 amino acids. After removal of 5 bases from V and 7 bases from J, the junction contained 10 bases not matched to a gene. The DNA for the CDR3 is TGTGCCAGCAGCCACCGACTAGCGGGACTGGGTGAGCAGTACTTC. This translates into CASSHRLAGLGEQYF.

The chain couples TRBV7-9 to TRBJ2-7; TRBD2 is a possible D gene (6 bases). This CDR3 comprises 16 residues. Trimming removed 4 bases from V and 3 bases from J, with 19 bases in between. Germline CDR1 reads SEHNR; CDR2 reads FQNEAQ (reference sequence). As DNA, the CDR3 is TGTGCCAGCAGCTACACCGGGACGCGAGCGGGCTACGAGCAGTACTTC. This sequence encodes CASSYTGTRAGYEQYF. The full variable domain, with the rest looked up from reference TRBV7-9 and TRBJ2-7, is DTGVSQNPRHKITKRGQNVTFRCDPISEHNRLYWYRQTLGQGPEFLTYFQNEAQLEKSRLLSDRFSAERPKGSFSTLEIQRTEQGDSAMYLCASSYTGTRAGYEQYFGPGTRLTVT.

DNA for the CDR3: TGTGCCTGGAGTGGGGGACAGGGGGCCGGGAATCAGCCCCAGCATTTT. Its protein is CAWSGGQGAGNQPQHF. This chain uses TRBV30 with TRBJ1-5, with TRBD1 identical over 12 bases. The CDR3 is 16 amino acids. After removal of 1 base from V and 4 bases from J, the junction contained 5 bases not matched to a gene. Germline CDR1 is GTSNPN and CDR2 is SVGIG (reference sequence).

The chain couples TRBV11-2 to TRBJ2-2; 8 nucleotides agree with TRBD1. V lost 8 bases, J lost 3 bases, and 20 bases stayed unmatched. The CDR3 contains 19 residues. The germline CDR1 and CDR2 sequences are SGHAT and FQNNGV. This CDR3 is CASSTPLAGGIRDTGELFF. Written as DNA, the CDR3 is TGTGCCAGCTCAACGCCTTTGGCAGGGGGCATAAGGGACACCGGGGAGCTGTTTTTT.

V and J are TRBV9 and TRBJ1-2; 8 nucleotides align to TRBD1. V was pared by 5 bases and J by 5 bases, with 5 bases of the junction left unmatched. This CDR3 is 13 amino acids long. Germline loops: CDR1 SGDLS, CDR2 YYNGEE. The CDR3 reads CASRPGGGYGYTF. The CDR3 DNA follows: TGTGCCAGCAGGCCAGGGGGCGGGTATGGCTACACCTTC.

The CDR3 region is CASSLWDSIYEQYF. The DNA of the CDR3 is TGTGCCAGCAGCTTATGGGACAGTATTTACGAGCAGTACTTC. The rearrangement joins TRBV5-6 to TRBJ2-7; 7 bases line up with TRBD1. The CDR3 has 14 residues. V was pared by 2 bases and J by 4 bases, with 6 bases of the junction left unmatched. Looked up from germline, CDR1 is SGHDT and CDR2 is YYEEEE. Complete variable domain (other parts from reference TRBV5-6 and TRBJ2-7): DAGVTQSPTHLIKTRGQQVTLRCSPKSGHDTVSWYQQALGQGPQFIFQYYEEEERQRGNFPDRFSGHQFPNYSSELNVNALLLGDSALYLCASSLWDSIYEQYFGPGTRLTVT.

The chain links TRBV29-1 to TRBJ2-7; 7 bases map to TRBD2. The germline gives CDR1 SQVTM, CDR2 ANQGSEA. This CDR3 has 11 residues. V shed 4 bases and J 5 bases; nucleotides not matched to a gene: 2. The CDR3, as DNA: TGCAGCGTTGCAGGGAGGGACGAGCAGTACTTC. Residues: CSVAGRDEQYF.

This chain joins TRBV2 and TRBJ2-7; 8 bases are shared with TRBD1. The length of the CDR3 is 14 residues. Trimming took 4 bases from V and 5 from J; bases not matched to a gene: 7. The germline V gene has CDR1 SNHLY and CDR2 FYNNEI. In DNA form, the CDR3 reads TGTGCCAGCAGTGCCCTCGAGACAGGGGACGAGCAGTACTTC. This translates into CASSALETGDEQYF. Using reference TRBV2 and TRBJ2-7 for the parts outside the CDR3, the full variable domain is EPEVTQTPSHQVTQMGQEVILRCVPISNHLYFYWYRQILGQKVEFLVSFYNNEISEKSEIFDDQFSVERPDGSNFTLKIRSTKLEDSAMYFCASSALETGDEQYFGPGTRLTVT.

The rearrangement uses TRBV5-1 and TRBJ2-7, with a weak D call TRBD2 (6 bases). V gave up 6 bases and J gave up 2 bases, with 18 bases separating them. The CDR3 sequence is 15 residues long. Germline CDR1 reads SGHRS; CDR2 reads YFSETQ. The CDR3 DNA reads TGCGCCAGCAAGTCGGGACTCAGCTCGGCCTACGAGCAGTACTTC. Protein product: CASKSGLSSAYEQYF. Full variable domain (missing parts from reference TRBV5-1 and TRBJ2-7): KAGVTQTPRYLIKTRGQQVTLSCSPISGHRSVSWYQQTPGQGLQFLFEYFSETQRNKGNFPGRFSGRQFSNSRSEMNVSTLELGDSALYLCASKSGLSSAYEQYFGPGTRLTVT.

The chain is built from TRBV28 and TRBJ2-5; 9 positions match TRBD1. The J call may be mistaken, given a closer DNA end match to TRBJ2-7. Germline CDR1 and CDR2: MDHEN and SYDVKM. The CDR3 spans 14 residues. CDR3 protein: CASSGGQGGDEQYF. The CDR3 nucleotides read TGTGCCAGCAGTGGGGGACAGGGAGGGGACGAGCAGTACTTC.

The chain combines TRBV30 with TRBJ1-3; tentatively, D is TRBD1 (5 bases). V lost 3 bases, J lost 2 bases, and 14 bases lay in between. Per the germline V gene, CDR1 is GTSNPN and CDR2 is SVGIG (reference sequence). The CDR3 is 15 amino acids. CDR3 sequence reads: CAWSGGGCPGNTIYF. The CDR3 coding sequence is TGTGCCTGGAGCGGGGGGGGGTGCCCTGGAAACACCATATATTTT. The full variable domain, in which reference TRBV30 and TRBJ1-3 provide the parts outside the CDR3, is SQTIHQWPATLVQPVGSPLSLECTVEGTSNPNLYWYRQAAGRGLQLLFYSVGIGQISSEVPQNLSASRPQDRQFILSSKKLLLSDSGFYLCAWSGGGCPGNTIYFGEGSWLTVV.

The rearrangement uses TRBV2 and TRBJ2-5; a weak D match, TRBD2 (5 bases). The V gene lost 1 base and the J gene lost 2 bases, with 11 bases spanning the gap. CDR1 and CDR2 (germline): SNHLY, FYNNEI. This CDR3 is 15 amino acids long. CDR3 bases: TGTGCCAGCAGTGAAGTGGACTCATGGCAAGAGACCCAGTACTTC. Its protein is CASSEVDSWQETQYF.

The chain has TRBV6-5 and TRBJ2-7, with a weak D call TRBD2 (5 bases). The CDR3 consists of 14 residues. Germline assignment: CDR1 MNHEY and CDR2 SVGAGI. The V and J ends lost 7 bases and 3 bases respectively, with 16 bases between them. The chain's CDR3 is CASTQAASRYEQYF. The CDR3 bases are TGTGCCAGCACCCAAGCGGCTAGTCGCTACGAGCAGTACTTC.

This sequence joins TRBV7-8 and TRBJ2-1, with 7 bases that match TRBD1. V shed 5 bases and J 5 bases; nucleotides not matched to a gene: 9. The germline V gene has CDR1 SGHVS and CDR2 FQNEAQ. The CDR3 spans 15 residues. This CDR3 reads CASSRQGTSHNEQFF. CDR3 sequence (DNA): TGTGCCAGCAGCCGACAGGGTACTTCACACAATGAGCAGTTCTTC. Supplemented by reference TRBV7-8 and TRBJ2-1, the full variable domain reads GAGVSQSPRYKVAKRGQDVALRCDPISGHVSLFWYQQALGQGPEFLTYFQNEAQLDKSGLPSDRFFAERPEGSVSTLKIQRTQQEDSAVYLCASSRQGTSHNEQFFGPGTRLTVL.

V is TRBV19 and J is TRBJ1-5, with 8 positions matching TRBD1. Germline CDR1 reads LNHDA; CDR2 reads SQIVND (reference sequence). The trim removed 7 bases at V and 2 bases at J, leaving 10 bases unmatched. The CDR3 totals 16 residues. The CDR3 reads CASMVRGPGGNQPQHF. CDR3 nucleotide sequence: TGTGCCAGTATGGTCAGGGGGCCGGGAGGCAATCAGCCCCAGCATTTT. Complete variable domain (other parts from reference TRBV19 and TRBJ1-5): DGGITQSPKYLFRKEGQNVTLSCEQNLNHDAMYWYRQDPGQGLRLIYYSQIVNDFQKGDIAEGYSVSREKKESFPLTVTSAQKNPTAFYLCASMVRGPGGNQPQHFGDGTRLSIL.

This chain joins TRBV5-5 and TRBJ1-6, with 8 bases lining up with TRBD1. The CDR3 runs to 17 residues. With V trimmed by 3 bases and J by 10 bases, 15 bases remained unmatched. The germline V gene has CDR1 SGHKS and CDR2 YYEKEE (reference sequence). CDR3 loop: CASSSGLGRGRRSPLHF. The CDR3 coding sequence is TGTGCCAGCAGCTCCGGTCTGGGCAGGGGGCGAAGGTCACCCCTCCACTTT. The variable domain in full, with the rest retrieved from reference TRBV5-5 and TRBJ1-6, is DAGVTQSPTHLIKTRGQQVTLRCSPISGHKSVSWYQQVLGQGPQFIFQYYEKEERGRGNFPDRFSARQFPNYSSELNVNALLLGDSALYLCASSSGLGRGRRSPLHFGNGTRLTVT.

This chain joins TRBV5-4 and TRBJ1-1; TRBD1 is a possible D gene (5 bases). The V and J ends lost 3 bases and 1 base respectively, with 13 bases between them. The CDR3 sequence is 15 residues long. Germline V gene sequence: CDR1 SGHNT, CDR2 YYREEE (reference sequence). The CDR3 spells CASSSRQQGNTEAFF. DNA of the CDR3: TGTGCCAGCAGCTCGAGACAGCAAGGGAACACTGAAGCTTTCTTT.

CDR3 coding DNA: TGTGCCAGCAGTTCCGGGACAAACTCCTACGAGCAGTACTTC. Amino acids: CASSSGTNSYEQYF. The V gene is TRBV5-4, the J gene TRBJ2-7; maybe TRBD1 (6 bases). Trimming took off 5 bases at V and 0 bases at J, with 12 bases between the two ends. The CDR3 loop spans 14 amino acids. In germline, CDR1 is SGHNT, CDR2 YYREEE (reference sequence).

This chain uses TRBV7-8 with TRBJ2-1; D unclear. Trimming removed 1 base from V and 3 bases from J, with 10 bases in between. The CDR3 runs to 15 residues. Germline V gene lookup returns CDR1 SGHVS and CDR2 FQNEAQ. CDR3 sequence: CASSLVLSLYNEQFF. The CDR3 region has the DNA TGTGCCAGCAGCTTAGTACTCTCCCTCTACAATGAGCAGTTCTTC.